This T cell receptor beta chain derives from a study of cytomegalovirus exposure and HLA in healthy donors. Whole-study results and caveats: A later analysis reported that several of the most significant clusters appeared to be linked to common viral pathogens, among them Epstein-Barr virus. It was approximately 160 TCR beta chains that were listed as cytomegalovirus-associated.

Comment on this clone: Its antigen remains unknown.

Primers for the PCR totalled 60 Vbeta and 13 Jbeta. Libraries were prepared by immunoSEQ multiplex PCR; TCRdb keeps only in-frame clonotypes and omits some of them. Seen here are hundreds of thousands of clones, 77% observed once, and the top ten hold 2.5% to 3.5%. This CDR3 has 11 amino acids. V lost 6 bases to trimming and J lost 8 bases, with 13 bases between them. The germline CDR1 and CDR2 sequences are SQVTM and ANQGSEA. This chain links TRBV29-1 with TRBJ1-2; a possible D gene is TRBD1 (5 bases). This TCR came from a woman aged 55-75 years in good health and CMV-seropositive. The specimen was PBMCs. The CDR3 DNA follows: TGCAGCGTCCAAGGGGATGCGGGCTACACCTTC. As protein: CSVQGDAGYTF.